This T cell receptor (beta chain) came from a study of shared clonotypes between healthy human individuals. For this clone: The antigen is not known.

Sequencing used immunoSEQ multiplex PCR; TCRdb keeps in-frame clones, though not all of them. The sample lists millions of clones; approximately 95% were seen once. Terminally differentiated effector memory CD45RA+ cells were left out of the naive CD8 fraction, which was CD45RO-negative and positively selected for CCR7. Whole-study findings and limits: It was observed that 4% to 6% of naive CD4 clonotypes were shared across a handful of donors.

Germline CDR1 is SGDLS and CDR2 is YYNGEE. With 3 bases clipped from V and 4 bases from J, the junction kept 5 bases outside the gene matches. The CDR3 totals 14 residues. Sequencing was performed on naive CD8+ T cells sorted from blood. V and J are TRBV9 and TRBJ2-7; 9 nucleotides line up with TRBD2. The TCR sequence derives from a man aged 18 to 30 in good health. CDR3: CASSASGAGYEQYF. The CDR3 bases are TGTGCCAGCAGCGCTAGCGGGGCAGGTTACGAGCAGTACTTC.